These T cell receptor beta chains were read from a single sample in a study of T cells after yellow fever vaccination. MiXCR, run by TCRdb on the 5' RACE reads, gives a single entry per CDR3 protein. The sample lists around 350,000 distinct CDR3 sequences, approximately 10% occurring once. Sequencing used PBMCs, obtained on the day of the first yellow fever vaccination. Receptors originate from a man younger than 30 who received the YFV17D yellow fever vaccine. The conserved cysteine and the conserved F or W are not part of the CDR3 here. A D gene is named only where the DNA matches it firmly.

d_call | j_call | v_call | cdr3_length | cdr3_aa
- | TRBJ1-1 | TRBV18 | 11 | ASSDPANTEAF
TRBD1 | TRBJ2-7 | TRBV19 | 13 | ASSWTGGTSYEQY
TRBD2 | TRBJ2-3 | TRBV6-2/TRBV6-3 | 13 | ASSAPGTRTDTQY
- | TRBJ1-1 | TRBV10-3 | 10 | AISKVGTEAF
TRBD2 | TRBJ2-3 | TRBV19 | 13 | ASTPASGYTDTQY
- | TRBJ2-1 | TRBV5-1 | 14 | ASSGTLLAPLNEQF
TRBD2 | TRBJ2-1 | TRBV7-2 | 12 | ASRLAGGPGEQF
TRBD1 | TRBJ2-5 | TRBV12-3/TRBV12-4 | 11 | ASTLTGQETQY
- | TRBJ2-1 | TRBV6-2/TRBV6-3 | 10 | ASLGSGNEQF
TRBD1 | TRBJ2-7 | TRBV4-2 | 13 | ASSQEQQGAWEQY
- | TRBJ2-3 | TRBV6-5 | 13 | ASSYSAPSTDTQY
- | TRBJ2-7 | TRBV9 | 11 | ASAKTERYEQY
TRBD2 | TRBJ2-2 | TRBV7-6 | 14 | ASSPGPGLVSGELF
TRBD2 | TRBJ2-3 | TRBV3-1 | 14 | ASSQALAGSTDTQY
TRBD2 | TRBJ2-3 | TRBV6-1 | 12 | ASSEPGLADTQY
- | TRBJ2-7 | TRBV18 | 11 | ASSPTAAYEQY
- | TRBJ2-1 | TRBV20-1 | 10 | SAGRDYNEQF
- | TRBJ1-4 | TRBV7-2 | 14 | ASSLDPRDTNEKLF
TRBD1 | TRBJ1-1 | TRBV7-8 | 15 | ASSFPEGQAMNTEAF
- | TRBJ1-1 | TRBV5-1 | 11 | ASSLGYQDLVF
TRBD1 | TRBJ2-7 | TRBV27 | 12 | ASSFAAGGYEQY
TRBD1 | TRBJ2-7 | TRBV5-6 | 11 | ASSLDRGHEQY
TRBD2 | TRBJ2-1 | TRBV25-1 | 16 | ASSDKRTSGGYYNEQF
- | TRBJ2-2 | TRBV4-1 | 12 | ASSQDGSVGELF
TRBD2 | TRBJ2-1 | TRBV27 | 12 | ASSMTSGGIKQF
TRBD2 | TRBJ2-5 | TRBV20-1 | 14 | SARDLPPGTGGTQY
- | TRBJ2-1 | TRBV27 | 10 | ASSWGRDEQF
TRBD1 | TRBJ2-3 | TRBV7-8 | 14 | ASSLLEGASEDTQY
- | TRBJ1-1 | TRBV5-1 | 13 | ASSLTSRVNTEAF
TRBD1 | TRBJ2-4 | TRBV7-2 | 11 | ASSPDRGDIQY
- | TRBJ2-1 | TRBV5-1 | 12 | ASSFDGGPGEQF
TRBD2 | TRBJ2-2 | TRBV10-3 | 15 | AIRTSGGNANTGELF
- | TRBJ2-3 | TRBV6-2/TRBV6-3 | 14 | ASSPELAPWIGTQY
TRBD1 | TRBJ2-5 | TRBV9 | 13 | ASSDPRDRQETQY
TRBD1 | TRBJ2-3 | TRBV5-1 | 13 | ASSTQGARGDTQY
TRBD2 | TRBJ2-1 | TRBV20-1 | 13 | SALDPGGISLEQF
- | TRBJ1-5 | TRBV6-2/TRBV6-3 | 14 | ASSYSYRDGHQPQH
- | TRBJ2-5 | TRBV12-3/TRBV12-4 | 12 | ASSWGSKQETQY
TRBD2 | TRBJ2-1 | TRBV5-6 | 13 | ASSLLAGVSNEQF
- | TRBJ1-1 | TRBV6-2/TRBV6-3 | 12 | ASRRDTLNTEAF
- | TRBJ1-3 | TRBV12-3/TRBV12-4 | 15 | ASSLAPLVFSGNTIY
- | TRBJ1-1 | TRBV7-8 | 13 | ASSLVSSGNTEAF
- | TRBJ2-3 | TRBV6-6 | 11 | ASGATSTDTQY
- | TRBJ1-1 | TRBV25-1 | 12 | ASSGYRVDTEAF
- | TRBJ2-4 | TRBV28 | 12 | ASTSRTPENIQY
TRBD1 | TRBJ2-7 | TRBV7-2 | 13 | ASSLGWGQGYEQY
- | TRBJ1-2 | TRBV2 | 10 | ATYRLLNGYT
TRBD1 | TRBJ1-2 | TRBV15 | 14 | ATSRVGVEGAEGYT
TRBD1 | TRBJ2-7 | TRBV5-5 | 11 | ASSRQGGHEQY
- | TRBJ1-3 | TRBV29-1 | 9 | SVGSGNTIY